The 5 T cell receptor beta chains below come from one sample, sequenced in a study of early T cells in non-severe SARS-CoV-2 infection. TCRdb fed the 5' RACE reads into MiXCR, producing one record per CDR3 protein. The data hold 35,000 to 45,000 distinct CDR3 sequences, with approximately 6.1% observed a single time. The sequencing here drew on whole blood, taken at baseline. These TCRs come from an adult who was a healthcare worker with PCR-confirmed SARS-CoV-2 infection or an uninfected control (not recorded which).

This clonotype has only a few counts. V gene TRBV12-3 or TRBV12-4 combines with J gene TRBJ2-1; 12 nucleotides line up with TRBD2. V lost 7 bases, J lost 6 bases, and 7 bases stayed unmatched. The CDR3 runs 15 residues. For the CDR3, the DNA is TGTGCCAGCACCGAGACTAGCGGGGGCCCCAATGAGCAGTTCTTC. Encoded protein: CASTETSGGPNEQFF.

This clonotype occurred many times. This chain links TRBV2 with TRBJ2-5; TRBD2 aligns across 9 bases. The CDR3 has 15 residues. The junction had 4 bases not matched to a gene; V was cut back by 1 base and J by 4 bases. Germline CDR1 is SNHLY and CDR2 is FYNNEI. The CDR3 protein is CASSEGLAGTETQYF. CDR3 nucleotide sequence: TGTGCCAGCAGTGAAGGGCTAGCGGGAACAGAGACCCAGTACTTC.

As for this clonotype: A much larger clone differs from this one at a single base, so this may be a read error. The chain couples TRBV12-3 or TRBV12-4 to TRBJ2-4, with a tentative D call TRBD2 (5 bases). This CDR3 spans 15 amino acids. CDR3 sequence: CASSLSVLAKNTQYF. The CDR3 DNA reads TGTGCCAGCAGTTTATCGGTCCTAGCCAAAAACACTCAGTACTTC.

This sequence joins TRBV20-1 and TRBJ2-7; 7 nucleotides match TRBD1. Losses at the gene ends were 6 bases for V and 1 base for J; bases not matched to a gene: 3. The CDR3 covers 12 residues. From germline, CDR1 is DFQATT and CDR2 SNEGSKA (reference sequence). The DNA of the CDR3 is TGCAGTGCAGGGGGCTTTTCCTACGAGCAGTACTTC. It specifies CSAGGFSYEQYF.

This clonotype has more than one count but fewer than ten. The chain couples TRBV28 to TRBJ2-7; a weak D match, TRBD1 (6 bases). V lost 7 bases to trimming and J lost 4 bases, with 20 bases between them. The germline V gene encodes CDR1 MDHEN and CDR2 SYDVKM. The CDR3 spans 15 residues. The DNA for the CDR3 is TGTGCCAGCACAAATATTTGGGACACAGAATACGAGCAGTACTTC. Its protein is CASTNIWDTEYEQYF.